This T cell receptor beta chain was captured in a study of CD8+CD57+ T cells in acquired aplastic anemia (dated by TCRdb to 2016 to 2019). Background for the entire study: A mean of approximately 2.9 ug of DNA, ranging from about 0.2 to 27.4 ug, was extracted from sorted CD4+ and CD8+ cells. Mean read counts for healthy donor samples were about 9.8 million for CD4+ cells and around 11 million for CD8+ cells.

General conclusions and limits of the study: Twenty-nine CD8+ CDR3 sequences were found to be shared between patients and controls, but these sequences appeared to be highly expressed in patients and within the immunodominant clones of the patients. Between patients and healthy controls, no significant difference in CD8+ Simpson's diversity was found (P=0.060).

A word on this clonotype: Its antigen remains undetermined. No base-level quality is on record; no much larger clone is a single base apart.

CDR1 and CDR2 were assigned from the germline V gene (reference sequence) as SEHNR and FQNEAQ. V is shortened by 6 bases, J by 0 bases, and the region joining them spans 9 bases. From the cysteine through the phenylalanine, the CDR3 covers 15 amino acids. The DNA shown is the 45-base CDR3, in frame from base 1. The study deep-sequenced TCR repertoires of sorted CD4+ and CD8+ blood T cells from severe aplastic anemia patients and healthy subjects. Ficoll-Paque density gradient centrifugation was used to isolate peripheral blood mononuclear cells. CD4+ and CD8+ T cells were sorted by FACS or magnetic beads before DNA extraction. TCR beta VDJ combination and CDR3 sequence profiling used genomic DNA as the template. TCR repertoire sequencing was run on an Illumina HiSeq 2000. The study's own analysis went as follows. TRBV/TRBJ rearrangement plots, CDR3 size and DJ length profiles, and Simpson's diversity index were used to assess repertoires. The most abundant DNA sequence in the deep sequencing data was defined as the immunodominant clone. CDR3 amino acid sequences were screened for sharing across subjects and were compared with published repertoires and the VDJdb database. TCRdb redid the processing of the public reads, applying fastp at Q25 and MiXCR, and retained in-frame beta chains. Duplicate CDR3 protein sequences are folded into a single record with the most common DNA and genes. For this entry, the V and J calls and clone size follow TCRdb and not the study's own pipeline. For this sample the table gives roughly 170,000 distinct CDR3 sequences, of which about 60% were detected only once. The ten largest clones add up to around 45% of the sample.

What was sequenced was sorted CD4+, CD8+, or CD8+CD57+ T cells (not recorded which) from PBMCs. The chain links TRBV7-9 with TRBJ1-6; the D gene is not confidently resolved. The clonotype was recovered from a human donor in good health. The CDR3: CASRPQSSYNSPLHF. DNA sequence: TGTGCCAGCAGACCGCAGAGCTCCTATAATTCACCCCTCCACTTT.